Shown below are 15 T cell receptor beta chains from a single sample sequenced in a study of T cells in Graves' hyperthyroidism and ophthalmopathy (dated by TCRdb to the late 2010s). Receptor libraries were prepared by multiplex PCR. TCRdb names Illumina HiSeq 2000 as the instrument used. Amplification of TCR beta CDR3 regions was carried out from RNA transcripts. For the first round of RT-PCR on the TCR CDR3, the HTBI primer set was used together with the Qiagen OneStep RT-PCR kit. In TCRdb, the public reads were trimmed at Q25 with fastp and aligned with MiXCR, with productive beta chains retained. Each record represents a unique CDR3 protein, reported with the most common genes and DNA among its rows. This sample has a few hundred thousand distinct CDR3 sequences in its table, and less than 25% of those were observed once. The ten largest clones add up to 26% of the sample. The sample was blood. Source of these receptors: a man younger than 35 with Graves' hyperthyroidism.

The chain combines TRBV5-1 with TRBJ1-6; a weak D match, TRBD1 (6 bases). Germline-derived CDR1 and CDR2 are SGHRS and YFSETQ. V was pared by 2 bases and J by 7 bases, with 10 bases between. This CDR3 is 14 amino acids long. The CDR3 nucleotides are TGCGCCAGCAGCTTAGCAGGGGCGAATTCACCCCTCCACTTT. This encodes CASSLAGANSPLHF.

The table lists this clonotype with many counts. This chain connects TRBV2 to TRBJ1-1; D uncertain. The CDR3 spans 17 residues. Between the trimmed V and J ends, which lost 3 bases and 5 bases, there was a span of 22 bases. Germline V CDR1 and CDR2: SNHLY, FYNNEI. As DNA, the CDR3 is TGTGCCAGCAGTGATAACGGTGTCGCGGGATATGGGACTGAAGCTTTCTTT. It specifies CASSDNGVAGYGTEAFF.

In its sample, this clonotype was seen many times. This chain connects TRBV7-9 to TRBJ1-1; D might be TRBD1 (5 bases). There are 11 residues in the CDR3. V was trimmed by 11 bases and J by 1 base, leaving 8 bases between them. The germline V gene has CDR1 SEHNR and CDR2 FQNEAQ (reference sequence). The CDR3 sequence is CAGGRNTEAFF. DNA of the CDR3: TGTGCCGGGGGACGGAACACTGAAGCTTTCTTT.

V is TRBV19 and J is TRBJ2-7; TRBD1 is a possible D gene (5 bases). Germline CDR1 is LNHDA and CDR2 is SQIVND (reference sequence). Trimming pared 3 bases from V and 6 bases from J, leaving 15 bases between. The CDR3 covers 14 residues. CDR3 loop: CASSITGREGEQYF. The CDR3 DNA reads TGTGCCAGTAGTATTACTGGCAGGGAAGGCGAGCAGTACTTC.

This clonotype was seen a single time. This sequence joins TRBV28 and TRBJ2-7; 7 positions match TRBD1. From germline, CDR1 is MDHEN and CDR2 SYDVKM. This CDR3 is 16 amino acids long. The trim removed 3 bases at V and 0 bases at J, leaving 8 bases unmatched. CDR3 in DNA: TGTGCCAGCAGTTTCCCACGCCGGGACAGCTCCTACGAGCAGTACTTC. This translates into CASSFPRRDSSYEQYF.

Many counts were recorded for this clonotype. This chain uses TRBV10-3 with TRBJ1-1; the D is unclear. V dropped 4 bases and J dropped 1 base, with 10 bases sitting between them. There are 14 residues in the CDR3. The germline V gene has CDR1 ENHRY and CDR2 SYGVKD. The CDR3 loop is CAISAGGSNTEAFF. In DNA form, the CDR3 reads TGTGCCATCAGTGCCGGAGGGTCGAACACTGAAGCTTTCTTT.

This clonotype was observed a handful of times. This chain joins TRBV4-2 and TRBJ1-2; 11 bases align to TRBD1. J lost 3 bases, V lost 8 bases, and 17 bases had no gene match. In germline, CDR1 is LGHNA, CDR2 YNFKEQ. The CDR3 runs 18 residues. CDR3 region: CASGPYGQGARYDYGYTF. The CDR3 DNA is TGTGCCAGCGGCCCATACGGACAGGGGGCGCGTTATGACTATGGCTACACCTTC.

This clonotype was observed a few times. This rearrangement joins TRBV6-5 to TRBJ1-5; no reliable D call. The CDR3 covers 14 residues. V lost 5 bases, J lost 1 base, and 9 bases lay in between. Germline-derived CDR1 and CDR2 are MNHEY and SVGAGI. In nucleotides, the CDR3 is TGTGCCAGCAGTCACCAGGAGAGCAATCAGCCCCAGCATTTT. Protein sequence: CASSHQESNQPQHF.

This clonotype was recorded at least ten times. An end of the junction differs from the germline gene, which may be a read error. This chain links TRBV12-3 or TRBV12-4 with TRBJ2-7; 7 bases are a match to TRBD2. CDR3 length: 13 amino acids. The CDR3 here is CASSPQRGGERYF. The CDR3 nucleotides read TGTGCCAGCAGTCCCCAGCGGGGCGGGGAGCGGTACTTC.

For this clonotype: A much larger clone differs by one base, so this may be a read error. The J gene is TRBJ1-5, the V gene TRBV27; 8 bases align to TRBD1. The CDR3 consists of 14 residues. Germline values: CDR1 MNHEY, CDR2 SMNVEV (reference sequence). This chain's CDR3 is CVSSLFQGAQPQHF. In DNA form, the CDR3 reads TGTGTCAGCAGTTTATTCCAGGGGGCACAGCCCCAGCATTTT.

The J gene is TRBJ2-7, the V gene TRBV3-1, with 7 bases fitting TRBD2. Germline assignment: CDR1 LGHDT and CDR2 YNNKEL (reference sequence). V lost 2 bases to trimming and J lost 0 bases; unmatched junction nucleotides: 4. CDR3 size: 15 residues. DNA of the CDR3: TGTGCCAGCAGCCAATGGCGGGGGATCTCCTACGAGCAGTACTTC. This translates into CASSQWRGISYEQYF.

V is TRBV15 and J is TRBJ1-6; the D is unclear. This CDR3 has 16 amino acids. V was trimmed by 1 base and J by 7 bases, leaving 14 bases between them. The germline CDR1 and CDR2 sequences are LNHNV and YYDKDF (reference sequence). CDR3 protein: CATSRGRGRTNSPLHF. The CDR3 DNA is TGTGCCACCAGCAGAGGTAGAGGGAGAACGAATTCACCCCTCCACTTT.

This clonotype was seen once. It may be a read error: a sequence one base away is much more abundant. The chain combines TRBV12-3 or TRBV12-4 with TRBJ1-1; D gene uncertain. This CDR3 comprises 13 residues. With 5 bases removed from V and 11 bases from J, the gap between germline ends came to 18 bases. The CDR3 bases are TGTGCCAGCAGTCCTCCCGAGGGTTTACGGGCTTTCTTT. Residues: CASSPPEGLRAFF.

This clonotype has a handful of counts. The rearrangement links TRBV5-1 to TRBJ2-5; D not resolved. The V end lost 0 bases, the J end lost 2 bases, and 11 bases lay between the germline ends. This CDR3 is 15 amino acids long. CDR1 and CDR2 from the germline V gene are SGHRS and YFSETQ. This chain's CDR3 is CASSLVSPGQETQYF. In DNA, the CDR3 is TGCGCCAGCAGCTTGGTATCCCCCGGGCAAGAGACCCAGTACTTC.

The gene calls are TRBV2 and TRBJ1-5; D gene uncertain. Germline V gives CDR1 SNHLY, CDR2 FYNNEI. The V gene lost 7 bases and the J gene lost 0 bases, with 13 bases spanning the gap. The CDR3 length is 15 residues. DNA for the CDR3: TGTGCCAGCAACCCGGACGGCTATAGCAATCAGCCCCAGCATTTT. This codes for CASNPDGYSNQPQHF.